Listed here is a single TCR beta chain. Its antigen is unidentified. V lost 3 bases and J lost 2, with 8 bases in between. The germline V gene encodes CDR1 KGHSY and CDR2 FQNENV. This CDR3 is 14 amino acids long. Repertoires were generated with immunoSEQ multiplex PCR, while TCRdb's copy carries only in-frame clones and drops some. Of some 120,000 clones in the sample, about 79% are singletons; the top ten hold about 27%. The sample comes from a study of T cell responses to AZD1222 COVID-19 vaccine. Study-wide points: White British ancestry dominated among donors, who included more females, and clonal diversity was possibly underestimated.

This specimen consisted of peripheral blood, obtained 28 days after the second AZD1222 dose. The chain uses TRBV16 and TRBJ1-3; D not certain. The TCR comes from an adult who received the AZD1222 COVID-19 vaccine. The CDR3 DNA reads as TGTGCCAGCAGCCATACGGGCACTGGAAACACCATATATTTT. Translation gives CASSHTGTGNTIYF.